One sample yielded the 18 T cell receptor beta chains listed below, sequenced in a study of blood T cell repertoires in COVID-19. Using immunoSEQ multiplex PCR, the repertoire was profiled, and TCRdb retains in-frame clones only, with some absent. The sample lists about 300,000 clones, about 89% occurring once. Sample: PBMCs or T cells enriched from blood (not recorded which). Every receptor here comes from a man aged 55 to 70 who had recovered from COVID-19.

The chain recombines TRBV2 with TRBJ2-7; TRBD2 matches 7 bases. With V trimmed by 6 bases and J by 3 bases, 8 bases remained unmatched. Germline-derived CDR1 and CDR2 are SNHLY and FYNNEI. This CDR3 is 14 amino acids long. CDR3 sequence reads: CASSAGLVGYEQYF. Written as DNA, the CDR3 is TGTGCCAGCAGCGCCGGACTAGTAGGCTACGAGCAGTACTTC.

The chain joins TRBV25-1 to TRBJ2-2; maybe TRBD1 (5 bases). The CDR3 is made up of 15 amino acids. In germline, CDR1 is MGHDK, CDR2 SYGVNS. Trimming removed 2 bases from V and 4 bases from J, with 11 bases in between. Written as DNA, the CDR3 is TGTGCCAGCAGTGAAGGGCCCAGGGTCACCGGGGAGCTGTTTTTT. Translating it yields CASSEGPRVTGELFF. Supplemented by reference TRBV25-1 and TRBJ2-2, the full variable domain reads EADIYQTPRYLVIGTGKKITLECSQTMGHDKMYWYQQDPGMELHLIHYSYGVNSTEKGDLSSESTVSRIRTEHFPLTLESARPSHTSQYLCASSEGPRVTGELFFGEGSRLTVL.

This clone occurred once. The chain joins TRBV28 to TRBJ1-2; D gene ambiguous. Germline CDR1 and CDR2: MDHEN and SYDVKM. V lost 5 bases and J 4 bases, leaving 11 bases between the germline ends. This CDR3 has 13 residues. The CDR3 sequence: CASSPQQSYGYTF. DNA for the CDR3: TGTGCCAGCAGTCCACAGCAAAGCTATGGCTACACCTTC.

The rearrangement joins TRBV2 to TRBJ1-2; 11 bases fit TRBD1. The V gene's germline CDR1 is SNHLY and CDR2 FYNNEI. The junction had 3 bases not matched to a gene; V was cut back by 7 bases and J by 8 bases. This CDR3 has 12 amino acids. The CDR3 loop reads CASTGQGAGYTF. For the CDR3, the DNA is TGTGCCAGCACCGGACAGGGGGCGGGCTACACCTTC.

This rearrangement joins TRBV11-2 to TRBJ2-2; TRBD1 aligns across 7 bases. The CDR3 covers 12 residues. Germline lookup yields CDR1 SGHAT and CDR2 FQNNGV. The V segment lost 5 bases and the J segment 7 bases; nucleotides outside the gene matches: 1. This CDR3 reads CASSPGGGELFF. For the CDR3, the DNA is TGTGCCAGCAGCCCAGGGGGCGGGGAGCTGTTTTTT. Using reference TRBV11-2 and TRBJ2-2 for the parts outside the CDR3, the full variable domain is EAGVAQSPRYKIIEKRQSVAFWCNPISGHATLYWYQQILGQGPKLLIQFQNNGVVDDSQLPKDRFSAERLKGVDSTLKIQPAKLEDSAVYLCASSPGGGELFFGEGSRLTVL.

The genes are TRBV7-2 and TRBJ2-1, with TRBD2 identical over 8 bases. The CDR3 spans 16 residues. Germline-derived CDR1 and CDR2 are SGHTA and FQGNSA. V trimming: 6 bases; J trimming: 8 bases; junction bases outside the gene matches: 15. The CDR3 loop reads CASRLFAGGGIDEQFF. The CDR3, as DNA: TGTGCCAGCAGACTTTTCGCGGGGGGCGGGATAGATGAGCAGTTCTTC.

CDR3 DNA: TGTGCCAGCTCACCACCACCCGCGCTAGCGGGAGGTTACGAGCAGTACTTC. Translation gives CASSPPPALAGGYEQYF. The chain carries TRBV18 and TRBJ2-7; 11 bases are shared with TRBD2. The trim removed 0 bases at V and 4 bases at J, leaving 8 bases unmatched. The CDR3 totals 17 residues. Germline V gene data show CDR1 as KGHSH and CDR2 as LQKENI.

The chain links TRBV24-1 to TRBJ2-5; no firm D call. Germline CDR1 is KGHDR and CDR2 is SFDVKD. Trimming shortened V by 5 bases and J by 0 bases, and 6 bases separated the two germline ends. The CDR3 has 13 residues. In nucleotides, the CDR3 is TGTGCCACCAGTGTGCTAGACCAAGAGACCCAGTACTTC. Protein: CATSVLDQETQYF.

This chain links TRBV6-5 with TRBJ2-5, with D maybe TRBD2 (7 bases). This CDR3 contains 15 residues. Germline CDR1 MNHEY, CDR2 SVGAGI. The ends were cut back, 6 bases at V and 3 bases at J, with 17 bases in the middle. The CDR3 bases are TGTGCCAGCAGCTGGGGGGGAGGGGGTAAAGAGACCCAGTACTTC. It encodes CASSWGGGGKETQYF.

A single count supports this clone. CDR3: CSASTGQGINYGYTF. CDR3 coding DNA: TGCAGCGCTTCAACGGGACAGGGTATTAACTATGGCTACACCTTC. The chain has TRBV29-1 and TRBJ1-2; 9 nucleotides agree with TRBD1. J was trimmed by 1 base and V by 7 bases; bases with no gene match: 10. This CDR3 has 15 residues. Germline CDR1 reads SQVTM; CDR2 reads ANQGSEA.

The CDR3 DNA reads as TGTGCCAGCTCACCGGTGAGACAGTCCTACGAGCAGTACTTC. Translating it yields CASSPVRQSYEQYF. The rearrangement uses TRBV18 and TRBJ2-7, with D possibly being TRBD1 (5 bases). Germline CDR1 reads KGHSH; CDR2 reads LQKENI. The CDR3 extends over 14 amino acids. Between the trimmed V and J ends, which lost 3 bases and 1 base, there was a span of 10 bases.

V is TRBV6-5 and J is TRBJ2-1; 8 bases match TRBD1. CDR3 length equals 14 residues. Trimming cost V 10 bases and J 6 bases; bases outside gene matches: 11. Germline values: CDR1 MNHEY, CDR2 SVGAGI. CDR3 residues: CAIVPGQVINEQFF. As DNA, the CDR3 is TGTGCCATAGTCCCGGGACAGGTCATCAATGAGCAGTTCTTC.

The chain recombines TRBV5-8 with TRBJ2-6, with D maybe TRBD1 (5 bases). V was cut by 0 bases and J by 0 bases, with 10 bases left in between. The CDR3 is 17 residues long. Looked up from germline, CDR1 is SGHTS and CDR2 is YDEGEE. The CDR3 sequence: CASSLVPDSSGANVLTF. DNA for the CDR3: TGTGCCAGCAGCTTGGTACCAGACAGCTCTGGGGCCAACGTCCTGACTTTC.

CDR3 protein: CASSQSGLWDSPLHF. CDR3 in DNA: TGTGCCAGCAGCCAATCAGGGTTATGGGATTCACCCCTCCACTTT. V and J are TRBV3-1 (or the pseudogene TRBV3-2) and TRBJ1-6, with a possible D match to TRBD1 (5 bases). CDR3 size: 15 residues. V was pared by 2 bases and J by 8 bases, with 13 bases between. Germline lookup yields CDR1 LGHDT and CDR2 YNNKEL (reference sequence).

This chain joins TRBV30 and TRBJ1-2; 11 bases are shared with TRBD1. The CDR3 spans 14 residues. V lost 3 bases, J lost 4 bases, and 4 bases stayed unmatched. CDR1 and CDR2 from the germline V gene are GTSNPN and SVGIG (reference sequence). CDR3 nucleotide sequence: TGTGCCTGGAGGGACAGGGGGCGCGCCTATGGCTACACCTTC. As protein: CAWRDRGRAYGYTF.

The chain's CDR3 is CASSEDFRSMDTQYF. Here the CDR3 DNA reads TGCGCCAGCAGTGAGGACTTCAGATCCATGGATACGCAGTATTTT. The chain recombines TRBV10-1 with TRBJ2-3; D gene ambiguous. The germline V and J ends were trimmed by 2 bases and 6 bases, with 15 bases remaining between them. The CDR3 sequence is 15 residues long. Germline CDR1 and CDR2: WNHNN and SYGVQD (reference sequence).

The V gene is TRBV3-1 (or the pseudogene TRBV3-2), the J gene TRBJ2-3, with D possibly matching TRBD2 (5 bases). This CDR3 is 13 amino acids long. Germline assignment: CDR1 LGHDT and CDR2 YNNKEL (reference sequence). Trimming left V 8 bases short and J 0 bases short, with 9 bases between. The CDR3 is CASGLSSTDTQYF. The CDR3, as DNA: TGTGCCAGCGGACTTTCGAGCACAGATACGCAGTATTTT.

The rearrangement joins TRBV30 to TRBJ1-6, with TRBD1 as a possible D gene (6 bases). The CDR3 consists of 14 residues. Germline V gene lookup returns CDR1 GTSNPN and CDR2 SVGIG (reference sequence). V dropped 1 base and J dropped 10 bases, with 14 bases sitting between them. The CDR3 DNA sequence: TGTGCCTGGAGTGATCTCCAGGGGTGGTCACCCCTCCACTTT. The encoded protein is CAWSDLQGWSPLHF.